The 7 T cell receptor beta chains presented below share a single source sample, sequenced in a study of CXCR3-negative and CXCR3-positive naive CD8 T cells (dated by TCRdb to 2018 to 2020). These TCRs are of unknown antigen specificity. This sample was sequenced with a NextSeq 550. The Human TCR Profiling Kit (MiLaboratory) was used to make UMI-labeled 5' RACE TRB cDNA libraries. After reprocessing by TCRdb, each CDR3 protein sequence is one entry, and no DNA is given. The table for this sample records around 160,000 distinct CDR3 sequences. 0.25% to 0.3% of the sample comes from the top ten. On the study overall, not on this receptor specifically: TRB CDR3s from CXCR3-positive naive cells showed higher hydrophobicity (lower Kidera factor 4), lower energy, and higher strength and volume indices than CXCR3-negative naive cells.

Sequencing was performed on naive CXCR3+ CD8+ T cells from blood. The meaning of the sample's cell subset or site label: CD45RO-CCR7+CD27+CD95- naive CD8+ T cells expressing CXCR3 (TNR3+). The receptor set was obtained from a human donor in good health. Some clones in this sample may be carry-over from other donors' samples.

Here the CDR3 reads CASRRASGKPLSYEQYF. The V and J genes are TRBV2 and TRBJ2-7; TCRdb's D gene call, TRBD2, goes unchecked for lack of DNA. CDR1 is SNHLY and CDR2 is FYNNEI in the germline V gene. This CDR3 is built from 17 residues.

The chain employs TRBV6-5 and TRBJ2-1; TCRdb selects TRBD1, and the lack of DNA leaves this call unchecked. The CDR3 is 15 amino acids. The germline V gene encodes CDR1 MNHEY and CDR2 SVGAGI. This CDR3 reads CASSFSGQGLGEQFF.

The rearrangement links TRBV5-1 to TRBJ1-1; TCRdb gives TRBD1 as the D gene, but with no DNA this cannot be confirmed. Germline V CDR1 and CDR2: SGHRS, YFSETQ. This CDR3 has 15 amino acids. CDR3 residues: CASTPLGQINTEAFF.

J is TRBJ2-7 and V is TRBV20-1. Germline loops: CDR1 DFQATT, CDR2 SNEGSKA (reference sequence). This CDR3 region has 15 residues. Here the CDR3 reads CSARDPLAESYEQYF.

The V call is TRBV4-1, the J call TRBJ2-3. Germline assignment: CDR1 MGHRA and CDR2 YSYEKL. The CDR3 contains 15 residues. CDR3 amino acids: CASSPFRRDTDTQYF.

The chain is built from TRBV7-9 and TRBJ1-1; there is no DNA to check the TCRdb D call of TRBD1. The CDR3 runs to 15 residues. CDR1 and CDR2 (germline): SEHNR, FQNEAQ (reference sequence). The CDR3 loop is CASSLSRHVNTEAFF.

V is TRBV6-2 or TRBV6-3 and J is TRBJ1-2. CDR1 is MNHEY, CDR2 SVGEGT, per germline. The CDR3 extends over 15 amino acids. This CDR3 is CASSYSNWSEDGYTF.